The present TCR beta chain was sequenced within a study of T-cell memory formation after mild COVID-19. MiXCR was run by TCRdb on the 5' RACE reads, yielding one entry per CDR3 protein. The sample has about 210,000 distinct CDR3 sequences; 8% to 11% are singletons. The CDR3 loop spans 14 amino acids. The junction had 5 bases not matched to a gene; V was cut back by 3 bases and J by 8 bases. Germline V gene sequence: CDR1 MGHRA, CDR2 YSYEKL. What was sequenced was PBMCs or a T cell subset sorted from them (not recorded which). This TCR was recovered from a man aged 18 to 35 who had mild COVID-19 (a few samples of this study predate the infection). Cell type and time point are not known. This chain uses TRBV4-1 with TRBJ2-1, with 9 bases that match TRBD1. CDR3 DNA: TGCGCCAGCAGCCACAGACAGGGGGTTGATGAGCAGTTCTTC. It is translated as CASSHRQGVDEQFF.